Each of the 4 T cell receptor beta chains below was sequenced from the same sample in a study of shared clonotypes between healthy human individuals (dated by TCRdb to the early 2020s). Library preparation used the immunoSEQ multiplex PCR assay. The table comes from immuneACCESS by way of TCRdb, which keeps in-frame sequences with V and J called. Part of the clones is missing from these tables; in studies checked, under half for an unresolved V gene and the rest for unknown reasons. The sample yields more than 850,000 clones; about 80% were counted once. More than 0.45% of the sample is held by the ten biggest clonotypes. The sequencing sample was made of memory CD4+ T cells from PBMCs. Sample cell subset or site, as interpreted from the label and publication: CD45RA-negative fraction. These TCRs come from a man younger than 35 in good health. Some clones in this sample may be carry-over from other donors' samples.

The V and J genes are TRBV5-1 and TRBJ2-3, with a tentative D call TRBD1 (5 bases). Germline V gives CDR1 SGHRS, CDR2 YFSETQ. Trimming cost V 0 bases and J 6 bases, with 14 bases left between them. The CDR3 length is 15 residues. The CDR3 loop is CASSLVSGMADTQYF. The CDR3 DNA sequence: TGCGCCAGCAGCTTGGTGTCAGGGATGGCTGATACGCAGTATTTT.

The chain couples TRBV7-6 to TRBJ2-1; weak D call: TRBD2 (6 bases). CDR1 is SGHVS and CDR2 is FNYEAQ in the germline V gene. The length of the CDR3 is 16 residues. V was clipped by 4 bases and J by 2 bases, with 15 bases between them. The CDR3 reads CASSSGSGSTYNEQFF. CDR3 bases: TGTGCCAGCAGCTCTGGGAGCGGGTCGACCTACAATGAGCAGTTCTTC.

The chain carries TRBV5-1 and TRBJ2-5; D uncertain. This CDR3 is built from 11 residues. The V end lost 4 bases, the J end lost 5 bases, and 6 bases lay between the germline ends. The germline CDR1 and CDR2 sequences are SGHRS and YFSETQ. The CDR3 DNA is TGCGCCAGCAGCGCTACCGAGACCCAGTACTTC. Its translation: CASSATETQYF.

The rearrangement uses TRBV13 and TRBJ2-1; perhaps TRBD1 as D (6 bases). Germline V gives CDR1 PRHDT, CDR2 FYEKMQ (reference sequence). V lost 5 bases and J lost 7, with 18 bases in between. The CDR3 is 15 amino acids. This CDR3 is CASSPARGMGNEQFF. CDR3 DNA: TGTGCCAGCAGCCCCGCCAGGGGAATGGGGAATGAGCAGTTCTTC.